Each of the 28 T cell receptor beta chains below was sequenced from the same sample in a study of cytomegalovirus exposure and HLA in healthy donors. The PCR contained 60 Vbeta and 13 Jbeta primers. Clones were sequenced by immunoSEQ multiplex PCR, and TCRdb holds only the in-frame ones, with some missing. The data hold 100,000 or so clones, with 83% observed a single time. Sequences were obtained from PBMCs. Receptors originate from a young man in good health and CMV-seronegative.

The chain joins TRBV6-1 to TRBJ1-5, with a weak D call TRBD1 (5 bases). Trimming pared 6 bases from V and 0 bases from J, leaving 12 bases between. The length of the CDR3 is 15 residues. Germline CDR1 and CDR2: MNHNS and SASEGT. The CDR3 DNA sequence: TGTGCCAGCAGAGGGGCGCAATATAGCAATCAGCCCCAGCATTTT. It encodes CASRGAQYSNQPQHF.

This clone has only a few counts. The chain couples TRBV7-2 to TRBJ2-7; possibly TRBD2 for D (5 bases). Deletions cut 5 bases from V and 2 bases from J, with 13 bases between. The germline gives CDR1 SGHTA, CDR2 FQGNSA. CDR3 length equals 14 residues. CDR3 protein: CASSPWESTYEQYF. The CDR3 coding sequence is TGTGCCAGCAGCCCGTGGGAGAGCACCTACGAGCAGTACTTC.

The chain recombines TRBV19 with TRBJ1-1, with 9 nucleotides matching TRBD1. Germline loops: CDR1 LNHDA, CDR2 SQIVND (reference sequence). With V trimmed by 7 bases and J by 5 bases, 5 bases remained unmatched. The CDR3 has 13 amino acids. For the CDR3, the DNA is TGTGCCAGTATTTTGACAGGGGGGACTGAAGCTTTCTTT. Translation gives CASILTGGTEAFF.

The chain is built from TRBV6-5 and TRBJ2-2; TRBD2 matches at 8 bases. This CDR3 contains 16 residues. Trimming removed 2 bases from V and 4 bases from J; junction bases left unmatched: 6. Germline V lookup: CDR1 MNHEY, CDR2 SVGAGI. In DNA, the CDR3 is TGTGCCAGCAGTTACCCTGGACTAGCCCTCACCGGGGAGCTGTTTTTT. Its protein is CASSYPGLALTGELFF.

This clone was picked up one time. This chain uses TRBV7-2 with TRBJ2-7, with D tentatively TRBD1 (5 bases). Germline CDR1 SGHTA, CDR2 FQGNSA. The CDR3 consists of 13 residues. V was clipped by 8 bases and J by 7 bases, with 18 bases between them. Written as DNA, the CDR3 is TGTGCCAGCGGGCAGGGTGGCCCTACGGAGCAGTACTTC. As protein: CASGQGGPTEQYF. Filled out from reference TRBV7-2 and TRBJ2-7, the complete variable domain reads GAGVSQSPSNKVTEKGKDVELRCDPISGHTALYWYRQSLGQGLEFLIYFQGNSAPDKSGLPSDRFSAERTGGSVSTLTIQRTQQEDSAVYLCASGQGGPTEQYFGPGTRLTVT.

The V call is TRBV4-3, the J call TRBJ2-3; D is undetermined. CDR3 length: 13 residues. Germline CDR1 is LGHNA and CDR2 is YSLEER. V was clipped by 2 bases and J by 5 bases, with 8 bases between them. CDR3 amino acids: CASSQPPVDTQYF. In DNA form, the CDR3 reads TGCGCCAGCAGCCAACCACCGGTAGATACGCAGTATTTT.

J is TRBJ1-5 and V is TRBV10-3; 8 bases are a match to TRBD1. CDR1 and CDR2 (germline): ENHRY, SYGVKD. V lost 2 bases, J lost 2 bases, and 11 bases stayed unmatched. CDR3 size: 18 residues. CDR3 sequence: CAISEADRVVVGNQPQHF. Written as DNA, the CDR3 is TGTGCCATCAGTGAGGCGGACAGGGTGGTTGTTGGCAATCAGCCCCAGCATTTT.

The genes are TRBV28 and TRBJ2-7; D gene ambiguous. Trimming removed 8 bases from V and 2 bases from J, with 4 bases in between. The CDR3 is 10 residues long. CDR1 MDHEN and CDR2 SYDVKM come from the germline V gene. The CDR3 reads CASGPYEQYF. In DNA form, the CDR3 reads TGTGCCAGCGGGCCCTACGAGCAGTACTTC.

This clone was observed a few times. V usage is TRBV4-1 and J usage is TRBJ2-7, with TRBD1 matching over 7 bases. CDR3 size: 14 residues. Germline loops: CDR1 MGHRA, CDR2 YSYEKL. The ends lost 1 base at V and 4 bases at J; junction bases unmatched: 4. The CDR3 DNA follows: TGCGCCAGCAGCCAAGGGGGCAGGGGGTACGAGCAGTACTTC. Amino acid sequence: CASSQGGRGYEQYF.

This chain joins TRBV9 and TRBJ2-7, with TRBD1 matching over 8 bases. Unmatched junction bases numbered 8, after V lost 0 bases and J lost 3 bases. The CDR3 contains 16 residues. Germline V lookup: CDR1 SGDLS, CDR2 YYNGEE. CDR3 sequence reads: CASSVGQDREDYEQYF. The DNA for the CDR3 is TGTGCCAGCAGCGTAGGACAGGACAGGGAGGACTACGAGCAGTACTTC.

The gene calls are TRBV19 and TRBJ2-1; possible D gene TRBD2, 6 bases. The germline V gene has CDR1 LNHDA and CDR2 SQIVND (reference sequence). This CDR3 spans 14 amino acids. V lost 3 bases and J 10 bases, leaving 16 bases between the germline ends. The CDR3 is CASSMQRTKNEQFF. The CDR3 coding sequence is TGTGCCAGTAGTATGCAAAGGACTAAGAACGAGCAGTTCTTC.

V and J are TRBV28 and TRBJ1-6; 7 nucleotides align to TRBD1. This CDR3 has 14 residues. Germline CDR1 and CDR2: MDHEN and SYDVKM. With V trimmed by 6 bases and J by 9 bases, 8 bases remained unmatched. In DNA, the CDR3 is TGTGCCAGCAGCCAGGGGGTTCAGGGTTCACCCCTCCACTTT. It codes for CASSQGVQGSPLHF.

V is TRBV6-5 and J is TRBJ2-3; perhaps TRBD2 as D (5 bases). CDR1 is MNHEY and CDR2 is SVGAGI in the germline V gene. The V end lost 0 bases, the J end lost 3 bases, and 7 bases lay between the germline ends. The CDR3 runs 14 residues. Here the CDR3 reads CASSYSAGTDTQYF. For the CDR3, the DNA is TGTGCCAGCAGTTACTCCGCGGGTACAGATACGCAGTATTTT.

This chain joins TRBV28 and TRBJ2-7, with TRBD1 matching 7 bases. V lost 3 bases, J lost 0 bases, and 5 bases stayed unmatched. CDR1 is MDHEN and CDR2 is SYDVKM in the germline V gene. The CDR3 totals 15 residues. The CDR3 DNA sequence: TGTGCCAGCAGTTTCTCTGGACAGGACTCCTACGAGCAGTACTTC. It codes for CASSFSGQDSYEQYF.

The chain is built from TRBV25-1 and TRBJ2-7; D not certain. Germline assignment: CDR1 MGHDK and CDR2 SYGVNS. V was trimmed by 6 bases and J by 2 bases, leaving 14 bases between them. The CDR3 is made up of 14 amino acids. CDR3 nucleotides: TGTGCCAGCAGCAAGATGGCTCACCCCTACGAGCAGTACTTC. It translates to CASSKMAHPYEQYF.

The chain combines TRBV6-1 with TRBJ2-5; D perhaps matches TRBD1 (6 bases). CDR1 is MNHNS, CDR2 SASEGT, per germline. Trimming took 5 bases from V and 2 from J, leaving 12 bases between them. The CDR3 is 14 amino acids. The CDR3 is CASSWGQVQETQYF. The CDR3 region has the DNA TGTGCCAGCAGTTGGGGACAAGTACAAGAGACCCAGTACTTC.

The rearrangement links TRBV27 to TRBJ1-4, with 8 bases matching TRBD1. Trimming removed 5 bases from V and 8 bases from J; junction bases left unmatched: 13. CDR1 MNHEY and CDR2 SMNVEV come from the germline V gene (reference sequence). This CDR3 is 16 amino acids long. This CDR3 reads CASSPDRGNLWEKLFF. The CDR3 coding sequence is TGTGCCAGCAGTCCAGACAGGGGCAACTTGTGGGAAAAACTGTTTTTT.

There are a few counts of this clone. In DNA form, the CDR3 reads TGTGCCAGCAGCGCGCCTCAGGGATTATATGGCTACACCTTC. This encodes CASSAPQGLYGYTF. The V gene is TRBV5-4, the J gene TRBJ1-2, with a possible D match to TRBD1 (5 bases). The ends were cut back, 4 bases at V and 5 bases at J, with 15 bases in the middle. The CDR3 loop spans 14 amino acids. The germline V gene encodes CDR1 SGHNT and CDR2 YYREEE (reference sequence).

V gene TRBV7-9 combines with J gene TRBJ1-2; D remains ambiguous. The CDR3 covers 17 residues. The germline gives CDR1 SEHNR, CDR2 FQNEAQ (reference sequence). V lost 5 bases and J lost 6, with 25 bases in between. This chain's CDR3 is CASSALSGRRNLNGYTF. CDR3 in DNA: TGTGCCAGCAGCGCACTTAGTGGGAGAAGAAACCTAAATGGCTACACCTTC.

The rearrangement links TRBV9 to TRBJ1-2, with D perhaps TRBD1 (5 bases). The germline V gene encodes CDR1 SGDLS and CDR2 YYNGEE. V gave up 2 bases and J gave up 1 base, with 6 bases separating them. This CDR3 comprises 13 residues. The CDR3 bases are TGTGCCAGCAGCGTTCAGGGTAACTATGGCTACACCTTC. Residues: CASSVQGNYGYTF.

DNA for the CDR3: TGTGCCAGCAGCTTACCTCGAAGACAGGAACGGAACTATGGCTACACCTTC. Protein product: CASSLPRRQERNYGYTF. The V and J genes are TRBV7-9 and TRBJ1-2; possible D gene TRBD1, 6 bases. V dropped 2 bases and J dropped 2 bases, with 18 bases sitting between them. Germline V lookup: CDR1 SEHNR, CDR2 FQNEAQ (reference sequence). The CDR3 has 17 amino acids.

V gene TRBV7-6 combines with J gene TRBJ2-1; possible D gene TRBD2, 5 bases. Per the germline V gene, CDR1 is SGHVS and CDR2 is FNYEAQ. V shed 6 bases and J shed 3 bases, with 15 bases lying between them. The CDR3 runs 15 residues. CDR3 coding DNA: TGTGCCAGCAGTTCTCAGCGGAGCCTCTACAATGAGCAGTTCTTC. This gives the protein CASSSQRSLYNEQFF. The entire variable domain, with the rest obtained from reference TRBV7-6 and TRBJ2-1, is as follows: GAGVSQSPRYKVTKRGQDVALRCDPISGHVSLYWYRQALGQGPEFLTYFNYEAQQDKSGLPNDRFSAERPEGSISTLTIQRTEQRDSAMYRCASSSQRSLYNEQFFGPGTRLTVL.

This clone has just a few counts. The chain combines TRBV28 with TRBJ1-2; D is perhaps TRBD1 (5 bases). The CDR3 sequence is 16 residues long. Germline CDR1 is MDHEN and CDR2 is SYDVKM. Trimming shortened V by 4 bases and J by 4 bases, and 19 bases separated the two germline ends. The CDR3 reads CASSSTKGFGSYGYTF. CDR3 bases: TGTGCCAGCAGTTCAACGAAGGGGTTTGGGTCCTATGGCTACACCTTC.

The chain is built from TRBV6-5 and TRBJ2-1; D may be TRBD1 (5 bases). The V gene lost 2 bases and the J gene lost 7 bases, with 12 bases spanning the gap. The CDR3 sequence is 14 residues long. The germline CDR1 and CDR2 sequences are MNHEY and SVGAGI. The CDR3 DNA sequence: TGTGCCAGCAGTTACGGCGGCTCAGGGAATGAGCAGTTCTTC. Translating gives CASSYGGSGNEQFF.

This chain connects TRBV6-1 to TRBJ1-2, with D maybe TRBD1 (6 bases). CDR3 size: 12 residues. Trimming pared 7 bases from V and 3 bases from J, leaving 9 bases between. The V gene's germline CDR1 is MNHNS and CDR2 SASEGT. The CDR3 sequence: CASITGYYGYTF. CDR3 DNA sequence: TGTGCCAGCATTACAGGGTACTATGGCTACACCTTC.

The table lists this clone with a count of one. The chain has TRBV6-4 and TRBJ2-2, with 8 bases aligning to TRBD1. Germline trimming cut 3 bases from V and 4 bases from J; bases unmatched to any gene: 4. Germline lookup yields CDR1 MRHNA and CDR2 SNTAGT. The CDR3 is 15 residues long. For the CDR3, the DNA is TGTGCCAGCAGTGAAACGGGACAGGTCACCGGGGAGCTGTTTTTT. Its translation: CASSETGQVTGELFF.

In DNA form, the CDR3 reads TGTGCCAGCAGCCGGGGGGGGACTAGCGGGAGGGGGGTCTACAATGAGCAGTTCTTC. Translation: CASSRGGTSGRGVYNEQFF. The V and J genes are TRBV5-4 and TRBJ2-1; 16 bases match TRBD2. CDR1 and CDR2 (germline): SGHNT, YYREEE (reference sequence). The CDR3 loop spans 19 amino acids. V shed 4 bases and J 3 bases; nucleotides not matched to a gene: 10. The whole variable domain, remainder taken from reference TRBV5-4 and TRBJ2-1, is ETGVTQSPTHLIKTRGQQVTLRCSSQSGHNTVSWYQQALGQGPQFIFQYYREEENGRGNFPPRFSGLQFPNYSSELNVNALELDDSALYLCASSRGGTSGRGVYNEQFFGPGTRLTVL.

The CDR3 here is CASTLTGELFF. CDR3 nucleotide sequence: TGTGCCAGCACTTTGACTGGGGAGCTGTTTTTT. The chain is built from TRBV5-4 and TRBJ2-2, with D uncertain. The V end lost 6 bases, the J end lost 8 bases, and 8 bases lay between the germline ends. Germline CDR1 SGHNT, CDR2 YYREEE (reference sequence). The CDR3 runs 11 residues.